Below, one T cell receptor (beta chain) is given with its context. It was with unique molecular identifiers that the TCRbeta library was prepared. TCRdb passed the PCR reads through MiXCR, listing each CDR3 protein once. The data show about 540,000 distinct CDR3 sequences, roughly 18% seen once. This entry is derived from a study of T-cell reconstitution after alpha-beta-depleted transplantation in children. The sample in question was PBMCs from the stem cell graft donor, obtained from the stem cell graft. This sequence originates from a human donor who donated a stem cell graft to a child with acute lymphoblastic leukemia.

The CDR3 DNA follows: TGTGCCACTTATGGAGGGGCAGACCCTAACTATGGCTACACCTTC. Its translation is CATYGGADPNYGYTF. The chain is built from TRBV24-1 and TRBJ1-2, with D perhaps matching TRBD1 (5 bases). The germline V and J ends were trimmed by 10 bases and 0 bases, with 17 bases remaining between them. The V gene's germline CDR1 is KGHDR and CDR2 SFDVKD. The CDR3 contains 15 residues.